Listed below are T cell receptor beta chains from one sample, sequenced in a study of blood T cells in healthy people across ages. TCRdb independently ran MiXCR on the 5' RACE reads; one entry per CDR3 protein. The sample carries about 1.8 million distinct CDR3 sequences, just under 50% recorded once. Sequencing input: blood. All receptors come from a woman in her forties in good health. Both conserved end residues are part of each CDR3. The order of the fields is V gene, D gene, clone size, J gene, CDR3 DNA, CDR3 protein. The D gene is left open where the match is weak. Clone sizes are given selectively: once, few, many, or a class where the clone is expanded.

v_gene: TRBV7-9; d_gene: -; abundance: -; j_gene: TRBJ2-3; CDR3nt: TGTGCCAGCAGCACGCCGGACCGCCATACGCAGTATTTT; CDR3aa: CASSTPDRHTQYF
v_gene: TRBV6-5; d_gene: -; abundance: -; j_gene: TRBJ1-5; CDR3nt: TGTGCCAGCAGTTTTGACCATAGCAATCAGCCCCAGCATTTT; CDR3aa: CASSFDHSNQPQHF
v_gene: TRBV2; d_gene: -; abundance: -; j_gene: TRBJ1-2; CDR3nt: TGTGCCAGCAGGTGGAGGGACGTTTCTGGCTACACCTTC; CDR3aa: CASRWRDVSGYTF
v_gene: TRBV3-1; d_gene: TRBD2; abundance: -; j_gene: TRBJ2-1; CDR3nt: TGTGCCAGCAGCCAAACTAGCGGGGCCCTGTACGCTGAGCAGTTCTTC; CDR3aa: CASSQTSGALYAEQFF
v_gene: TRBV5-1; d_gene: -; abundance: -; j_gene: TRBJ2-1; CDR3nt: TGCGCCAGCAGCTGGGACGTCGGATCCTACAATGAGCAGTTCTTC; CDR3aa: CASSWDVGSYNEQFF
v_gene: TRBV4-2; d_gene: TRBD2; abundance: few; j_gene: TRBJ2-1; CDR3nt: TGTGCCAGCAGCCAAGATATAGCGGGGCCCTCCTACAATGAGCAGTTCTTC; CDR3aa: CASSQDIAGPSYNEQFF
v_gene: TRBV5-6; d_gene: -; abundance: -; j_gene: TRBJ1-2; CDR3nt: TGTGCCAGCAGCCCAACGGGGCTGACGAACTATGGCTACACCTTC; CDR3aa: CASSPTGLTNYGYTF
v_gene: TRBV5-1; d_gene: TRBD2; abundance: few; j_gene: TRBJ2-1; CDR3nt: TGCGCCAGCAGCTTGGGGACTAGCGGGGGGCGCTGGGGTGAGCAGTTCTTC; CDR3aa: CASSLGTSGGRWGEQFF
v_gene: TRBV28; d_gene: -; abundance: -; j_gene: TRBJ1-2; CDR3nt: TGTGCCAGCAGTTTCGGTGCAGAGGTAGGCGGCTACACCTTC; CDR3aa: CASSFGAEVGGYTF
v_gene: TRBV7-9; d_gene: -; abundance: -; j_gene: TRBJ2-1; CDR3nt: TGTGCCAGCAGCTTAGGGAGACCGGTAGTAGCGGACACTCTCTACAATGAGCAGTTCTTC; CDR3aa: CASSLGRPVVADTLYNEQFF
v_gene: TRBV4-3; d_gene: -; abundance: few; j_gene: TRBJ2-7; CDR3nt: TGCGCCAGCAGCCCCGGACTACTTGGCTACGAGCAGTACTTC; CDR3aa: CASSPGLLGYEQYF
v_gene: TRBV11-2; d_gene: TRBD1; abundance: -; j_gene: TRBJ2-5; CDR3nt: TGTGCCAGCAGCGCGTGGGACAGGATAAATGAGCAGTACTTC; CDR3aa: CASSAWDRINEQYF
v_gene: TRBV28; d_gene: TRBD1; abundance: -; j_gene: TRBJ1-5; CDR3nt: TGTGCCAGCAGGGGGGTCACAGGGGGGCCTCAGCCCCAGCATTTT; CDR3aa: CASRGVTGGPQPQHF
v_gene: TRBV20-1; d_gene: -; abundance: -; j_gene: TRBJ1-1; CDR3nt: TGCAGTGCTTGCGGACCGCAGAACACTGAAGCTTTCTTT; CDR3aa: CSACGPQNTEAFF
v_gene: TRBV20-1; d_gene: TRBD2; abundance: many; j_gene: TRBJ2-5; CDR3nt: TGCAGTGCTAGCCTGCGACTAGCACCACAAGAGACCCAGTACTTC; CDR3aa: CSASLRLAPQETQYF
v_gene: TRBV4-2; d_gene: -; abundance: many; j_gene: TRBJ2-1; CDR3nt: TGTGCCAGCAGCCAAGAAACGAATGAGCAGTTCTTC; CDR3aa: CASSQETNEQFF
v_gene: TRBV5-1; d_gene: -; abundance: -; j_gene: TRBJ2-3; CDR3nt: TGCGCCAGCAGGATAGGGGGAGGTTTTCCAGATACGCGGTATTTT; CDR3aa: CASRIGGGFPDTRYF
v_gene: TRBV7-2; d_gene: -; abundance: -; j_gene: TRBJ2-3; CDR3nt: TGTGCCAGCAGCTTACTGGGGCGGGGATCCACAGATACGCAGTATTTT; CDR3aa: CASSLLGRGSTDTQYF
v_gene: TRBV12-5; d_gene: TRBD2; abundance: -; j_gene: TRBJ2-3; CDR3nt: TGTGCTAGTGGTGTCGGGGGGTCAGATACGCAGTATTTT; CDR3aa: CASGVGGSDTQYF
v_gene: TRBV29-1; d_gene: -; abundance: -; j_gene: TRBJ2-1; CDR3nt: TGCAGCGTTGAACGAGCGGAGGGCTACAATGAGCAGTTCTTC; CDR3aa: CSVERAEGYNEQFF
v_gene: TRBV18; d_gene: TRBD1; abundance: -; j_gene: TRBJ2-1; CDR3nt: TGTGCCAGCTCACCACCGGGACAGGGGTTTGGTAATGAGCAGTTCTTC; CDR3aa: CASSPPGQGFGNEQFF
v_gene: TRBV4-3; d_gene: -; abundance: -; j_gene: TRBJ2-7; CDR3nt: TGCGCCAGCAGCCAAGAGTGGCAGGGCCAGCGCGAGCAGTACTTC; CDR3aa: CASSQEWQGQREQYF
v_gene: TRBV7-6; d_gene: -; abundance: -; j_gene: TRBJ2-5; CDR3nt: TGTGCCAGCAGCGCACGCAGGGGAGAGACCCAGTACTTC; CDR3aa: CASSARRGETQYF
v_gene: TRBV4-2; d_gene: TRBD2; abundance: -; j_gene: TRBJ2-4; CDR3nt: TGTGCCAGCAGCCAAGATAGGACTAGTATGGCCAAAAACATTCAGTACTTC; CDR3aa: CASSQDRTSMAKNIQYF
v_gene: TRBV20-1; d_gene: -; abundance: -; j_gene: TRBJ1-1; CDR3nt: TGCAGTGCCACCGGGACGGAGAACACTGAAGCTTTCTTT; CDR3aa: CSATGTENTEAFF
v_gene: TRBV6-2/TRBV6-3; d_gene: -; abundance: -; j_gene: TRBJ1-5; CDR3nt: TGTGCCAGCAACGGCGGCAATCAGCCCCAGCATTTT; CDR3aa: CASNGGNQPQHF
v_gene: TRBV11-2; d_gene: -; abundance: -; j_gene: TRBJ2-5; CDR3nt: TGTGCCACCGGGAGGACAGCAGAGACCCAGTACTTC; CDR3aa: CATGRTAETQYF
v_gene: TRBV7-9; d_gene: -; abundance: few; j_gene: TRBJ2-5; CDR3nt: TGTGCCAGCAGCGATAGACTGGGCCAAGAGACCCAGTACTTC; CDR3aa: CASSDRLGQETQYF
v_gene: TRBV7-9; d_gene: -; abundance: -; j_gene: TRBJ2-7; CDR3nt: TGTGCCAGCAGCGTCGGGGGTCGGAGCTCCTACGAGCAGTACTTC; CDR3aa: CASSVGGRSSYEQYF
v_gene: TRBV7-6; d_gene: TRBD2; abundance: few; j_gene: TRBJ2-5; CDR3nt: TGTGCCAGCAGCCCTAGCGGGGGGGTATCTTATAAGACCCAGTACTTC; CDR3aa: CASSPSGGVSYKTQYF
v_gene: TRBV6-5; d_gene: -; abundance: many; j_gene: TRBJ2-5; CDR3nt: TGTGCCAGCAGTTACTCCGGGACACTCCAAGAGACCCAGTACTTC; CDR3aa: CASSYSGTLQETQYF
v_gene: TRBV25-1; d_gene: TRBD1; abundance: -; j_gene: TRBJ1-2; CDR3nt: TGTGCCAGCGGTACCCCCTTGCTGGGGACAGGGTTTTCCTATGGCTACACCTTC; CDR3aa: CASGTPLLGTGFSYGYTF
v_gene: TRBV4-1; d_gene: -; abundance: few; j_gene: TRBJ1-1; CDR3nt: TGCGCCAGCAGCCAGGACCGTATCGGGACGGTTCCAGCTTTCTTT; CDR3aa: CASSQDRIGTVPAFF
v_gene: TRBV3-1; d_gene: -; abundance: few; j_gene: TRBJ2-1; CDR3nt: TGTGCCAGCAGCCAAGATCCTATTTACAATGAGCAGTTCTTC; CDR3aa: CASSQDPIYNEQFF
v_gene: TRBV20-1; d_gene: -; abundance: few; j_gene: TRBJ2-1; CDR3nt: TGCAGTGCAACTCAGAGAACCCCCTACAATGAGCAGTTCTTC; CDR3aa: CSATQRTPYNEQFF
v_gene: TRBV6-6; d_gene: -; abundance: -; j_gene: TRBJ2-7; CDR3nt: TGTGCCAGCAGCACAGGGATTTCAGGTCCCTACGAGCAGTACTTC; CDR3aa: CASSTGISGPYEQYF
v_gene: TRBV10-3; d_gene: -; abundance: -; j_gene: TRBJ2-7; CDR3nt: TGTGCCACCAATTCCGGGACGGATGCCTACGAGCAGTACTTC; CDR3aa: CATNSGTDAYEQYF
v_gene: TRBV20-1; d_gene: -; abundance: few; j_gene: TRBJ1-2; CDR3nt: TGCAGTGCTACAGGAGGTGGCTACACCTTC; CDR3aa: CSATGGGYTF
v_gene: TRBV5-1; d_gene: TRBD1; abundance: -; j_gene: TRBJ1-2; CDR3nt: TGCGCCAGCAGCTGGGGGACAGGGAGAACCTATGGCTACACCTTC; CDR3aa: CASSWGTGRTYGYTF
v_gene: TRBV7-2; d_gene: TRBD1; abundance: -; j_gene: TRBJ2-6; CDR3nt: TGTGCCAGCAGCCCCCAAGGGACAGTTGTTCCTGGGGCCAACGTCCTGACTTTC; CDR3aa: CASSPQGTVVPGANVLTF
v_gene: TRBV4-3; d_gene: TRBD1; abundance: -; j_gene: TRBJ1-2; CDR3nt: TGCGCCAGCAGCCAACGGGCGGGACAGGGGAACTATGGCTACACCTTC; CDR3aa: CASSQRAGQGNYGYTF
v_gene: TRBV29-1; d_gene: -; abundance: few; j_gene: TRBJ2-6; CDR3nt: TGCAGCGTTGGTACAAACCCTCTTTCTGGGGCCAACGTCCTGACTTTC; CDR3aa: CSVGTNPLSGANVLTF
v_gene: TRBV12-3/TRBV12-4; d_gene: -; abundance: few; j_gene: TRBJ1-1; CDR3nt: TGTGCCAGCAGCCGTAACAGGGACACTGAAGCTTTCTTT; CDR3aa: CASSRNRDTEAFF
v_gene: TRBV28; d_gene: TRBD2; abundance: -; j_gene: TRBJ2-4; CDR3nt: TGTGCCAGCAGTTTATGCCCCTCCTCTAGCGGGGGTGGAAAAGGGCAGTACTTC; CDR3aa: CASSLCPSSSGGGKGQYF
v_gene: TRBV4-1; d_gene: -; abundance: few; j_gene: TRBJ2-7; CDR3nt: TGCGCCAGCAGCCAAGGGTCTTCTCTCGAGCAGTACTTC; CDR3aa: CASSQGSSLEQYF
v_gene: TRBV18; d_gene: -; abundance: few; j_gene: TRBJ2-3; CDR3nt: TGTGCCAGCTCACCCCCCATGGCGGGCCCTATCACAGATACGCAGTATTTT; CDR3aa: CASSPPMAGPITDTQYF
v_gene: TRBV20-1; d_gene: -; abundance: once; j_gene: TRBJ1-2; CDR3nt: TGCAGTGCTAGTCATAGGGCTAACTATGGCTACACCTTC; CDR3aa: CSASHRANYGYTF
v_gene: TRBV29-1; d_gene: -; abundance: few; j_gene: TRBJ1-2; CDR3nt: TGCAGCGTGAATTGGGGGGATGGCTACACCTTC; CDR3aa: CSVNWGDGYTF
v_gene: TRBV19; d_gene: TRBD1; abundance: -; j_gene: TRBJ1-4; CDR3nt: TGTGCCACAAAAAGAGTAGGACAGGCTAATGAAAAACTGTTTTTT; CDR3aa: CATKRVGQANEKLFF
v_gene: TRBV12-3/TRBV12-4; d_gene: -; abundance: once; j_gene: TRBJ1-4; CDR3nt: TGTGCCAGCAACCAGAGGGGGTTGACTAATGAAAAACTGTTTTTT; CDR3aa: CASNQRGLTNEKLFF